This T cell receptor beta chain was identified in a study of vaccination and CD4 T cells after COVID-19. Study as a whole: After nasal swab PCR-confirmed SARS-CoV-2, roughly 10 convalescents had mild disease and one severe.

CD4+ T cells that had been cultured provided DNA sequenced with the Oncomine TCR Beta short-read assay. TCRdb re-called the PCR reads with MiXCR, one entry per CDR3 protein. The sample includes about 12,000 distinct CDR3 sequences, roughly 48% of them seen just once. Trimming took off 1 base at V and 6 bases at J, with 6 bases between the two ends. Germline values: CDR1 SGHDN, CDR2 FVKESK. The length of the CDR3 is 13 residues. Turning to this clonotype: Its antigen is undetermined.

Treatment denoted: roughly 11-day PBMC culture with coronavirus spike peptide pools or control peptides (ViraFEST assay). The V call is TRBV14, the J call TRBJ2-2; D may be TRBD2 (6 bases). Sample: CD4+ T cells from blood, cultured in vitro. The sequence derives from a human donor who had recovered from COVID-19. Written as DNA, the CDR3 is TGTGCCAGCAGCCAAGGGGGGGCCGGGGAGCTGTTTTTT. Protein: CASSQGGAGELFF.